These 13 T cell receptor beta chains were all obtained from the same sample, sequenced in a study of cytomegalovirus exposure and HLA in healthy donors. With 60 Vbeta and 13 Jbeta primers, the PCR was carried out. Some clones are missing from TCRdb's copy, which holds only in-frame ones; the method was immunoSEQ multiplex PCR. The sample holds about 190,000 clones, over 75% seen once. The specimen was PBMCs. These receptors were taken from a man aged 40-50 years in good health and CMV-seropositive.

The CDR3 DNA follows: TGTGCCAGCAGAGGGGGCGCGGAAGCTTTCTTT. Translating it yields CASRGGAEAFF. This chain links TRBV7-2 with TRBJ1-1, with 7 bases identical to TRBD1. Germline lookup yields CDR1 SGHTA and CDR2 FQGNSA. V was clipped by 6 bases and J by 8 bases; unmatched bases: 3. The CDR3 extends over 11 amino acids.

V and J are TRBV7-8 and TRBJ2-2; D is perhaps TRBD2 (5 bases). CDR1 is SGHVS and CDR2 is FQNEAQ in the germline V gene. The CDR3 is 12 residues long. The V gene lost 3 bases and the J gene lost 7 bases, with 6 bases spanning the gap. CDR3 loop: CASSFRGGELFF. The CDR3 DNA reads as TGTGCCAGCAGCTTCCGGGGCGGGGAGCTGTTTTTT. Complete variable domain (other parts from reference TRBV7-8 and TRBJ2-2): GAGVSQSPRYKVAKRGQDVALRCDPISGHVSLFWYQQALGQGPEFLTYFQNEAQLDKSGLPSDRFFAERPEGSVSTLKIQRTQQEDSAVYLCASSFRGGELFFGEGSRLTVL.

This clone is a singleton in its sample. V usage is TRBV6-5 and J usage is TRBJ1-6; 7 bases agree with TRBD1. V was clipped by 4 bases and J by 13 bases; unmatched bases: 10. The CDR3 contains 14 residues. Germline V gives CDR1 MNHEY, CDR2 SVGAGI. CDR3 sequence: CASSSPGQPSPLHF. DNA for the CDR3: TGTGCCAGCAGTTCACCGGGACAGCCTTCTCCCCTCCACTTT.

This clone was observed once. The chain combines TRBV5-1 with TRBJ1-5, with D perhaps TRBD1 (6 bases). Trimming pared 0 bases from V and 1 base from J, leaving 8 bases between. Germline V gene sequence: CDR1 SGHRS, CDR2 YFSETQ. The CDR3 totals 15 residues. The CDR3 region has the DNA TGCGCCAGCAGCTTGGACCAGGGGAGCAATCAGCCCCAGCATTTT. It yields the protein CASSLDQGSNQPQHF.

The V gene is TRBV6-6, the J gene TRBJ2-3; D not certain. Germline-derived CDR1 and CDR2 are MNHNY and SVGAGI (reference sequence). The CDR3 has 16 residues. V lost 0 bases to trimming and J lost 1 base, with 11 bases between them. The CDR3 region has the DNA TGTGCCAGCAGTTACTCGAGAATGGTTGGCACAGATACGCAGTATTTT. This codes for CASSYSRMVGTDTQYF.

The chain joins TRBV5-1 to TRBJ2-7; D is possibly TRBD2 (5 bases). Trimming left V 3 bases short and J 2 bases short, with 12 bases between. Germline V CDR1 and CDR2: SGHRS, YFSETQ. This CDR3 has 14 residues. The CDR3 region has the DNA TGCGCCAGCAGCTCGAGGGCAGGAGCCTACGAGCAGTACTTC. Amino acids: CASSSRAGAYEQYF.

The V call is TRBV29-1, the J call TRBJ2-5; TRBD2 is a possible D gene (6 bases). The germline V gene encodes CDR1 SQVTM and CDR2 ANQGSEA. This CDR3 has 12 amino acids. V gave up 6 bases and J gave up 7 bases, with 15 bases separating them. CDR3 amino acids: CSVQGGPGTQYF. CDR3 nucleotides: TGCAGCGTCCAGGGAGGCCCCGGGACCCAGTACTTC.

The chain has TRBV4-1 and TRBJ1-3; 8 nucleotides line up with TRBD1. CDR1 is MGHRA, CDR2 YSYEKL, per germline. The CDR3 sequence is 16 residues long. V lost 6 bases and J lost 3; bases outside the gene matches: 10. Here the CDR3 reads CASRSQGAIFGNTIYF. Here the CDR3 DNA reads TGCGCCAGCAGATCCCAGGGGGCGATATTTGGAAACACCATATATTTT.

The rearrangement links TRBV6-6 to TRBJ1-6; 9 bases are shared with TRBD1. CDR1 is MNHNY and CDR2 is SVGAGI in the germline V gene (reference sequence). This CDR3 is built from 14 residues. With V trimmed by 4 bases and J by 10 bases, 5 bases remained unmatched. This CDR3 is CASSWDRARSPLHF. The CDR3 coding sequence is TGTGCCAGCAGTTGGGACAGGGCGCGATCACCCCTCCACTTT.

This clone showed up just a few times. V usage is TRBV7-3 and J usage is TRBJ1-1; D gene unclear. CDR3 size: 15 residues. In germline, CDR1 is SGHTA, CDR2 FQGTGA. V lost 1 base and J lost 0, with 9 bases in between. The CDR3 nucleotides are TGTGCCAGCAGCTTAATGGGCAGACTGAACACTGAAGCTTTCTTT. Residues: CASSLMGRLNTEAFF.

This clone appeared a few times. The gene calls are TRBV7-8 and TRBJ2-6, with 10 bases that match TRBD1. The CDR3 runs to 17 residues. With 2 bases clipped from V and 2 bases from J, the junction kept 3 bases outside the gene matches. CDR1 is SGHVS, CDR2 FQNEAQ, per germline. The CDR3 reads CASSLWDRGPGANVLTF. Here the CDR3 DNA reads TGTGCCAGCAGCTTATGGGACAGGGGACCTGGGGCCAACGTCCTGACTTTC.

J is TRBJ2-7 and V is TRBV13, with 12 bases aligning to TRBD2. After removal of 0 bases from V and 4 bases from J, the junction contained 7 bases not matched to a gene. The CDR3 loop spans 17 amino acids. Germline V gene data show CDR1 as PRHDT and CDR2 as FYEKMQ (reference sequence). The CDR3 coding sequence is TGTGCCAGCAGCTTAGGGGGGACTAGCGGGCGACTATACGAGCAGTACTTC. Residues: CASSLGGTSGRLYEQYF.

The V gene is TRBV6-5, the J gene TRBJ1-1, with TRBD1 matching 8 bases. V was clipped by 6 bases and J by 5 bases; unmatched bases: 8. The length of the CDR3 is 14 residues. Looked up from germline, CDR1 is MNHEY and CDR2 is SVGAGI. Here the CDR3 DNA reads TGTGCCAGCAGACGACCCAGGGGGCGGACTGAAGCTTTCTTT. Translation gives CASRRPRGRTEAFF.